One sample yielded the 5 T cell receptor beta chains listed below, sequenced in a study of shared clonotypes between healthy human individuals (dated by TCRdb to the early 2020s). Preparation of the library involved the immunoSEQ multiplex PCR assay. TCRdb obtained this table from immuneACCESS and retained in-frame rearrangements with V and J assigned. These tables miss some clones; where compared with another copy, unresolved V genes account for less than half of the shortfall, and the remainder is unexplained. The table for this sample lists some 2 million clones; about 95% of them were counted only once. 0.95% to 1.5% of the sample comes from the top ten. CD8 naive samples were CD45RO-negative cells positively selected for CCR7, giving a CD45RA+CCR7+ population that excluded TemRA cells. Material for sequencing was naive CD8+ T cells sorted from blood. The meaning of the sample's cell subset or site label: CD45RA+CCR7+. The receptors here all came from a man aged 18 to 30 in good health.

The V call is TRBV28, the J call TRBJ2-1; TRBD2 matches 13 bases. The germline V gene encodes CDR1 MDHEN and CDR2 SYDVKM. V gave up 5 bases and J gave up 2 bases; unmatched junction bases: 6. This CDR3 comprises 17 residues. CDR3 DNA sequence: TGTGCCAGCAGTACACAGGGACTAGCGGGGACCTACAATGAGCAGTTCTTC. Translation: CASSTQGLAGTYNEQFF. Full variable domain (missing parts from reference TRBV28 and TRBJ2-1): DVKVTQSSRYLVKRTGEKVFLECVQDMDHENMFWYRQDPGLGLRLIYFSYDVKMKEKGDIPEGYSVSREKKERFSLILESASTNQTSMYLCASSTQGLAGTYNEQFFGPGTRLTVL.

The gene calls are TRBV2 and TRBJ1-1; 7 bases are a match to TRBD1. Germline V gene sequence: CDR1 SNHLY, CDR2 FYNNEI. This CDR3 contains 16 residues. V shed 7 bases, J shed 1 base, and the junction held 12 bases outside the gene matches. CDR3 loop: CASMQGQTFSNTEAFF. In DNA, the CDR3 is TGTGCCAGCATGCAGGGACAGACTTTTTCGAACACTGAAGCTTTCTTT.

J is TRBJ1-6 and V is TRBV2; D is perhaps TRBD1 (5 bases). Per the germline V gene, CDR1 is SNHLY and CDR2 is FYNNEI. V gave up 7 bases and J gave up 0 bases, with 16 bases separating them. This CDR3 is built from 17 residues. The CDR3 sequence is CASIKEGSSSYNSPLHF. For the CDR3, the DNA is TGTGCCAGCATCAAAGAGGGGTCGAGCTCCTATAATTCACCCCTCCACTTT.

In the case of this clone: This sample includes further DNA sequences coding for the same CDR3. The chain employs TRBV30 and TRBJ2-5; 9 bases are a match to TRBD1. CDR3 length: 14 residues. Trimming removed 0 bases from V and 4 bases from J; junction bases left unmatched: 3. The germline gives CDR1 GTSNPN, CDR2 SVGIG (reference sequence). The CDR3 sequence: CAWSVGQGRETQYF. CDR3 coding DNA: TGTGCCTGGAGTGTAGGACAGGGGAGAGAGACCCAGTACTTC.

The chain links TRBV7-2 to TRBJ1-5; 9 bases map to TRBD1. CDR1 SGHTA and CDR2 FQGNSA come from the germline V gene. J lost 5 bases, V lost 5 bases, and 7 bases had no gene match. The CDR3 has 15 amino acids. The CDR3 DNA reads TGTGCCAGCAGCCCCCGACAGGGGGTCGATCAGCCCCAGCATTTT. This sequence encodes CASSPRQGVDQPQHF.